This T cell receptor beta chain is drawn from a study of blood T cell repertoires in COVID-19. V shed 0 bases and J shed 6 bases, with 8 bases lying between them. CDR3 length: 14 residues. Germline lookup yields CDR1 LGHNA and CDR2 YNFKEQ. Using immunoSEQ multiplex PCR, the repertoire was profiled, and TCRdb retains in-frame clones only, with some absent. The sample contains more than 35,000 clones, over 80% of which appear only once. The V call is TRBV4-2, the J call TRBJ2-2; the D is unclear. Source material: peripheral blood. This receptor was taken from a woman younger than 45 in a cohort sampled during active COVID-19. The CDR3 sequence: CASSQEAVAGELFF. The CDR3 nucleotides read TGTGCCAGCAGCCAAGAGGCGGTCGCCGGGGAGCTGTTTTTT.